These T cell receptor beta chains were read from a single sample in a study of T cell changes during pregnancy in multiple sclerosis. Assay: immunoSEQ multiplex PCR; the TCRdb copy retains only in-frame clones and omits some. The table records 85,000 to 100,000 clones, about 91% of them present only once. Here the sequenced sample was peripheral blood, taken before pregnancy. These receptors originate from a female donor with multiple sclerosis, enrolled in a pregnancy study. Each CDR3 is given without its conserved first and last residue.

v_call,cdr3_aa
TRBV10-3,AIRGISGNTIY
TRBV9,ASSQTGGGSYGYT
TRBV11-2,ASSSPSTVSKSYEQY
TRBV9,ASSLRAGTSNNEQF
TRBV2,ASKGLAPNEQF
TRBV6-5,ASSFGRNEQY
TRBV6-1,ASSALGVQETQY
TRBV4-1,ASSHRTSGVLSSYNEQF
TRBV5-1,ASSPGQGGGYT
TRBV28,ASSFPSSYEQY
TRBV19,ASSIGTVYSNQPQH
TRBV7-6,ASSLVSGTGELF
TRBV6-1,ASSEEPVGTQY
TRBV6-6,ASSYSAGGNYGYT
TRBV19,ASRLGAEAF
TRBV18,ASSQTNYNEQF
TRBV30,ASATDTNYGYT
TRBV2,ASSEERTDQPQH
TRBV11-2,ASSLGTGWTGELF
TRBV6-5,ASRLDSYNEQF
TRBV27,ASSQGLAGVGEQY
TRBV27,ASSTGQASGKLF
TRBV11-3,ASSPWTGNTEAF
TRBV15,ATSGSRGSTDTQY
TRBV9,ASSFSGQGGPGANVLT
TRBV7-9,ASSSVQGAGKSEAF
TRBV7-2,ASSAANSGNTIY
TRBV6-6,ASSYSEEYEQY
TRBV5-1,ASSPTGRNTEAF
TRBV4-2,ASSHRPGTGDEKLF
TRBV7-2,ASLLAGTDTQY
TRBV2,AGCLDQGRTGNNGYT
TRBV28,ASSLEGGSNEQY
TRBV5-1,AYSPNEQY
TRBV10-3,AISGGRAYEQY
TRBV4-1,ASSRGLAGTDTQY
TRBV5-4,ASSPQGAYITEAF
TRBV27,ASSLSTTGYNEQF
TRBV4-1,ASSQASGPGNTIY
TRBV15,ATSREPGTHYEQY
TRBV11-2,ASSLKPTEGDEQF
TRBV7-9,ASSLVVGRPDTQY
TRBV14,ASSQGAESYEQY
TRBV19,ASSMGDGYT
TRBV29-1,SVSLAKNIQY